The next 5 T cell receptor beta chains were all read from a single sample in a study of OX40 agonist ivuxolimab in advanced cancers. Here immunoSEQ multiplex PCR was the method, and the copy in TCRdb shows in-frame clones only, minus some. The table includes fewer than 100,000 clones, 70% to 90% detected once. The specimen was CD4+ or CD8+ T cells sorted from blood, collected in a trial of the OX40 agonist ivuxolimab. All receptors derive from an adult with an advanced solid tumor such as melanoma, head and neck, liver or kidney cancer.

The chain combines TRBV5-4 with TRBJ2-7; TRBD2 might be the D (6 bases). CDR1 is SGHNT and CDR2 is YYREEE in the germline V gene (reference sequence). V lost 4 bases and J 0 bases, leaving 14 bases between the germline ends. The length of the CDR3 is 15 residues. In nucleotides, the CDR3 is TGTGCCAGCAGCCGAGGAGGGATGAACTCCTACGAGCAGTACTTC. Its protein product is CASSRGGMNSYEQYF.

This clone was seen just once. The V and J genes are TRBV5-1 and TRBJ2-1; the match to TRBD1 covers 8 bases. Germline trimming cut 3 bases from V and 6 bases from J; bases unmatched to any gene: 11. The CDR3 has 16 amino acids. Germline lookup yields CDR1 SGHRS and CDR2 YFSETQ. The DNA of the CDR3 is TGCGCCAGCAGCTGGACCAGGACAGGGAGAGGCAATGAGCAGTTCTTC. The encoded protein is CASSWTRTGRGNEQFF.

The chain joins TRBV7-9 to TRBJ2-4; D is uncertain. The CDR3 length is 14 residues. V was shortened by 5 bases and J by 6 bases, with 14 bases between the two germline ends. Per germline, CDR1 SEHNR and CDR2 FQNEAQ (reference sequence). The CDR3 protein is CASSPSTQRNIQYF. The DNA of the CDR3 is TGTGCCAGCAGCCCGTCCACTCAAAGAAACATTCAGTACTTC.

V gene TRBV7-2 combines with J gene TRBJ1-2; perhaps TRBD1 as D (5 bases). CDR3 length equals 15 residues. CDR1 is SGHTA and CDR2 is FQGNSA in the germline V gene. With 5 bases removed from V and 5 bases from J, the gap between germline ends came to 18 bases. CDR3 coding DNA: TGTGCCAGCAGCCCTTCGTGGTCAGGGAAATATGGCTACACCTTC. It yields the protein CASSPSWSGKYGYTF.

V gene TRBV20-1 combines with J gene TRBJ1-2; possible D gene TRBD1, 6 bases. Germline V lookup: CDR1 DFQATT, CDR2 SNEGSKA (reference sequence). The CDR3 runs to 10 residues. Trimming cost V 4 bases and J 7 bases, with 7 bases left between them. CDR3 residues: CSATGAGYTF. CDR3 nucleotides: TGCAGTGCTACAGGGGCTGGCTACACCTTC.